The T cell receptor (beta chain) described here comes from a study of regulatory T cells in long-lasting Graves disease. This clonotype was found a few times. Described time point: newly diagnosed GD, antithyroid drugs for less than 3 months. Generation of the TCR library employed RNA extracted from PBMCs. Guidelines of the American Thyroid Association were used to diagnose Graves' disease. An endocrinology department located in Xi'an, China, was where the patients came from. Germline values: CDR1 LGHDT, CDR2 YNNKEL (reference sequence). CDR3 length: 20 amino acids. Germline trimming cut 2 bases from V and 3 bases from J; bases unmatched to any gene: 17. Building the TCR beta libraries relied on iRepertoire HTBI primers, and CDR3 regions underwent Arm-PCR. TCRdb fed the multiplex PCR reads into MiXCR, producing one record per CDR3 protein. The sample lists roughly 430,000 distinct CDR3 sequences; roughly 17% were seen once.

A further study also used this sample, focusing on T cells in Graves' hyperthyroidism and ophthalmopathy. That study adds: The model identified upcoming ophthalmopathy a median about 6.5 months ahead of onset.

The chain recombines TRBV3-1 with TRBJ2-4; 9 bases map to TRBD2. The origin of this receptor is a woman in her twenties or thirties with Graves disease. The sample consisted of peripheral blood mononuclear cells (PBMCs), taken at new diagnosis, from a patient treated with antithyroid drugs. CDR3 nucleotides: TGTGCCAGCAGCCAACAAGCGGGGCGGGAGGGCCCGTTTATCAAAAACATTCAGTACTTC. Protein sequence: CASSQQAGREGPFIKNIQYF.